This T cell receptor beta chain was documented in a study of T-cell reconstitution after alpha-beta-depleted transplantation in children. In regard to this clonotype: What it recognizes is unknown.

There are 9 residues in the CDR3. Germline V gene sequence: CDR1 ENHRY, CDR2 SYGVKD. Trimming removed 6 bases from V and 10 bases from J, with 6 bases in between. Preparation of the TCRbeta library involved a method that used unique molecular identifiers. TCRdb analysed the PCR reads with MiXCR anew, one entry per CDR3 protein. The sample has some 600,000 distinct CDR3 sequences; approximately 13% are singletons. Study-wide results and limits: Roughly two months post-transplant, alpha-beta T cells reportedly originated from several hundred graft clones that had expanded. Some patients showed high day-60 TCRbeta diversity, which derived from surviving recipient T cells and thymic progenitors. Diversity and T-cell counts at one year after transplant derived mostly from new T cells.

This sequence was found in a male patient aged 10 to 17 who had a stem cell transplant for acute myeloid leukemia, so the T cells may come from the graft donor. The specimen was PBMCs, mostly from graft donor cells, collected 360 days after TCRalphabeta/CD19-depleted stem cell transplant. This chain joins TRBV10-3 and TRBJ1-1, with unresolved D. The CDR3 loop is CAISVGAFF. CDR3 coding DNA: TGTGCCATCAGCGTAGGAGCTTTCTTT.